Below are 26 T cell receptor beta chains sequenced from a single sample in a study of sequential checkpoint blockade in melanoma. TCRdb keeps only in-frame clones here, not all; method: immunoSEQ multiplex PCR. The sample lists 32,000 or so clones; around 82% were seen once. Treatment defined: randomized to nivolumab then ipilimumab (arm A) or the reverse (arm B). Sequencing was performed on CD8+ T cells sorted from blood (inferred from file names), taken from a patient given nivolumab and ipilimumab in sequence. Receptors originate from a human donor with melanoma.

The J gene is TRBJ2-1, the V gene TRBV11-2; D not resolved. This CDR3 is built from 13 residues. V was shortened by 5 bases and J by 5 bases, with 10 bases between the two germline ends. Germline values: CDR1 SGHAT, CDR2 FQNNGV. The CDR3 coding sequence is TGTGCCAGCAGCCACAATAAACACAATGAGCAGTTCTTC. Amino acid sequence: CASSHNKHNEQFF.

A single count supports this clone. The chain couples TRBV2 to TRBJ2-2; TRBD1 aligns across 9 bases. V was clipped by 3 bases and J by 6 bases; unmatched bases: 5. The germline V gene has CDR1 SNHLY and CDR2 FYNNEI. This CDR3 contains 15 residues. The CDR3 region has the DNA TGTGCCAGCAGTGATTTGGGACAGGGAGCCGGGGAGCTGTTTTTT. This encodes CASSDLGQGAGELFF.

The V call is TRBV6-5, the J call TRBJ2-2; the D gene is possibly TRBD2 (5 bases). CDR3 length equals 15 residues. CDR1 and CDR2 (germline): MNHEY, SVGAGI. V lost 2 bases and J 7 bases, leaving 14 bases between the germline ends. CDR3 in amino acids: CASSYAQWENGELFF. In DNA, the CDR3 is TGTGCCAGCAGTTACGCGCAGTGGGAGAACGGGGAGCTGTTTTTT.

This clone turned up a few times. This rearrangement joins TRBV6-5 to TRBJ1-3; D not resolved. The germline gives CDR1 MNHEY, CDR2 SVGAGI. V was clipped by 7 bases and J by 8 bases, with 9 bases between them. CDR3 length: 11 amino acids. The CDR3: CASTGWDTIYF. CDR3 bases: TGTGCCAGCACGGGGTGGGACACCATATATTTT.

This CDR3 is CASSLGTGGGQPQHF. DNA for the CDR3: TGTGCCAGCAGCTTGGGGACAGGGGGCGGTCAGCCCCAGCATTTT. The J gene is TRBJ1-5, the V gene TRBV7-9, with 12 bases matching TRBD1. Germline CDR1 SEHNR, CDR2 FQNEAQ (reference sequence). The CDR3 totals 15 residues. V shed 3 bases, J shed 6 bases, and the junction held 3 bases outside the gene matches.

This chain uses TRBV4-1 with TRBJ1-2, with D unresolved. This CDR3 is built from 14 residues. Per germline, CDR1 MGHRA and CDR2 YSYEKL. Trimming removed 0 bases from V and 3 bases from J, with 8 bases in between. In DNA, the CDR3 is TGCGCCAGCAGCCAAGAACGGTTCGACTATGGCTACACCTTC. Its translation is CASSQERFDYGYTF.

The CDR3 bases are TGTGCCAGCAGCTCAACCGGGGATGAAAAACTGTTTTTT. Protein product: CASSSTGDEKLFF. This chain links TRBV7-9 with TRBJ1-4; no reliable D call. The CDR3 runs 13 residues. In germline, CDR1 is SEHNR, CDR2 FQNEAQ (reference sequence). The V end lost 4 bases, the J end lost 6 bases, and 9 bases lay between the germline ends.

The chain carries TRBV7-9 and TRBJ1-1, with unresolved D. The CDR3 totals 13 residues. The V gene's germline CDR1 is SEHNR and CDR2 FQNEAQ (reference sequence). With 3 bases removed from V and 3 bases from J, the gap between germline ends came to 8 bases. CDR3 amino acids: CASSFRGHTEAFF. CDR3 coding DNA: TGTGCCAGCAGCTTCCGCGGCCACACTGAAGCTTTCTTT. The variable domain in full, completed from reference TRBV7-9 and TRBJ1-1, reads DTGVSQNPRHKITKRGQNVTFRCDPISEHNRLYWYRQTLGQGPEFLTYFQNEAQLEKSRLLSDRFSAERPKGSFSTLEIQRTEQGDSAMYLCASSFRGHTEAFFGQGTRLTVV.

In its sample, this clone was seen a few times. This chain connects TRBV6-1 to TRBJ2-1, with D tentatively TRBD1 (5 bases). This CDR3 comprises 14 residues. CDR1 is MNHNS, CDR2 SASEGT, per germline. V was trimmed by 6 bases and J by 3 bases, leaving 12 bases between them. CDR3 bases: TGTGCCAGCAGCCCTCAGGGTGTCTACAATGAGCAGTTCTTC. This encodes CASSPQGVYNEQFF.

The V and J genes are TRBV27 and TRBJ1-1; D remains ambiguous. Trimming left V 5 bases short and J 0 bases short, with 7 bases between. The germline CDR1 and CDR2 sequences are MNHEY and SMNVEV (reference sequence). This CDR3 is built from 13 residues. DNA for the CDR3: TGTGCCAGCAGTCTCGTAATGAACACTGAAGCTTTCTTT. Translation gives CASSLVMNTEAFF.

The CDR3 DNA is TGCGCCAGCAGCTTGGAGAGCTATGGCTACACCTTC. Translating gives CASSLESYGYTF. The chain carries TRBV5-1 and TRBJ1-2; D not certain. CDR1 is SGHRS, CDR2 YFSETQ, per germline. V lost 0 bases, J lost 4 bases, and 4 bases lay in between. The CDR3 runs to 12 residues.

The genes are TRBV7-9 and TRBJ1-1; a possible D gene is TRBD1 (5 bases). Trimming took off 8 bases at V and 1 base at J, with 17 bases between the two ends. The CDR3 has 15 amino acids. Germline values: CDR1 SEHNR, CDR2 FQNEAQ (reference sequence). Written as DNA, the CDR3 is TGTGCCAGCCTACGGGGGGGTAGGGGGAACACTGAAGCTTTCTTT. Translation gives CASLRGGRGNTEAFF.

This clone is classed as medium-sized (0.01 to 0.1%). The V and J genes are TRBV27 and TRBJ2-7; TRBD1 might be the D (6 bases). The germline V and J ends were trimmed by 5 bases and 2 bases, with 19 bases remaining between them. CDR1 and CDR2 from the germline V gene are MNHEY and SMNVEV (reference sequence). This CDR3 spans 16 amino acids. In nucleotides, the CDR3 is TGTGCCAGCAGTCCCTTTTTCCGGGACACGACCTACGAGCAGTACTTC. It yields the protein CASSPFFRDTTYEQYF.

The CDR3 DNA sequence: TGCGCCAGCAGCCAACTCCTAGGGGGCCACACTGAAGCTTTCTTT. Translation gives CASSQLLGGHTEAFF. The V call is TRBV4-3, the J call TRBJ1-1, with 7 positions matching TRBD1. Germline trimming cut 2 bases from V and 3 bases from J; bases unmatched to any gene: 6. The CDR3 runs 15 residues. CDR1 and CDR2 (germline): LGHNA, YSLEER.

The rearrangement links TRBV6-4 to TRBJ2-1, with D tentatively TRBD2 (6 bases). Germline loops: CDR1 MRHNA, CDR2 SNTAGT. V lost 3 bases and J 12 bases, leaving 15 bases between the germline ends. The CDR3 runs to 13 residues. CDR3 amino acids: CASSDLAEGLQFF. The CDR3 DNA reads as TGTGCCAGCAGTGATCTTGCCGAGGGACTGCAGTTCTTC.

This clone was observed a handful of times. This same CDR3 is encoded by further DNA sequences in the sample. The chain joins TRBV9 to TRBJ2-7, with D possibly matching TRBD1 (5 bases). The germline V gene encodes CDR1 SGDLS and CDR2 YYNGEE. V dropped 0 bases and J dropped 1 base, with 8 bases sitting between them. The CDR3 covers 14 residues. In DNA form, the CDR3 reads TGTGCCAGCAGCGTAGGAGACAGTTCCTACGAGCAGTACTTC. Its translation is CASSVGDSSYEQYF.

The CDR3 sequence: CAISPTGRAYNYNEQFF. In DNA, the CDR3 is TGTGCCATCAGCCCGACCGGGAGGGCCTATAACTACAATGAGCAGTTCTTC. V gene TRBV10-3 combines with J gene TRBJ2-1, with TRBD2 matching 8 bases. With V trimmed by 6 bases and J by 3 bases, 13 bases remained unmatched. Per the germline V gene, CDR1 is ENHRY and CDR2 is SYGVKD. CDR3 length: 17 amino acids.

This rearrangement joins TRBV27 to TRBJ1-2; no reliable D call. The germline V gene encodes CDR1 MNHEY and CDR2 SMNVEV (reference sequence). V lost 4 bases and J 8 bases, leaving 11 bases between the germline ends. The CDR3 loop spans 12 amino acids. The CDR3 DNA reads TGTGCCAGCAGTTCAGACATGTGGGGCTACACCTTC. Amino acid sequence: CASSSDMWGYTF.

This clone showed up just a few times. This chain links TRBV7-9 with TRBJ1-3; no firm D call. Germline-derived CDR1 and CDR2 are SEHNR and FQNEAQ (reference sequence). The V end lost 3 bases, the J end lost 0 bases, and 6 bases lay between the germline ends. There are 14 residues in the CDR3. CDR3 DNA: TGTGCCAGCAGCTTGTATTACTCTGGAAACACCATATATTTT. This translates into CASSLYYSGNTIYF.

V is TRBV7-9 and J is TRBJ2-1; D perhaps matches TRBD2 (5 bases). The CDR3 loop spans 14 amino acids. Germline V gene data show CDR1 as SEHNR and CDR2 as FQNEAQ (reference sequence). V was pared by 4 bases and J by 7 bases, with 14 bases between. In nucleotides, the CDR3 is TGTGCCAGCAGCTCCCCCTGGACTTGGAATGAGCAGTTCTTC. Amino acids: CASSSPWTWNEQFF.

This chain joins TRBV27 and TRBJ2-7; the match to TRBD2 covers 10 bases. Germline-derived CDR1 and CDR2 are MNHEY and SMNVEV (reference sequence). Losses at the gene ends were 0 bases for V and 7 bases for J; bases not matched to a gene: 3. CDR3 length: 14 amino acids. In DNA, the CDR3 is TGTGCCAGCAGTTTATCAGCGGGAGGGTCGGAGCAGTACTTC. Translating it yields CASSLSAGGSEQYF.

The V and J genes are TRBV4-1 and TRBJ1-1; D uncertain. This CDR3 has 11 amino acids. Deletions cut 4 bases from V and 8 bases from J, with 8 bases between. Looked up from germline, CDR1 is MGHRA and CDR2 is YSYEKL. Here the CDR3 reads CASSRPHEAFF. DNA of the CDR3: TGCGCCAGCAGCCGGCCCCACGAAGCTTTCTTT.

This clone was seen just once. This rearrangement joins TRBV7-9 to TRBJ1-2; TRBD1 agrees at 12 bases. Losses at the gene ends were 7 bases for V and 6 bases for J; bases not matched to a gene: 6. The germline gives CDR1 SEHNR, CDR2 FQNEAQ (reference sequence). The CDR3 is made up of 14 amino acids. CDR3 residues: CASTGTGGRDGYTF. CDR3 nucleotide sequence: TGTGCCAGCACCGGGACAGGGGGCCGCGATGGCTACACCTTC.

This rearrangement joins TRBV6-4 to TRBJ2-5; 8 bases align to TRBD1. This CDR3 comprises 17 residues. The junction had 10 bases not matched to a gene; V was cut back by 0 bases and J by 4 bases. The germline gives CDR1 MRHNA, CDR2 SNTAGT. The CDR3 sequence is CASSDSAGQAGRETQYF. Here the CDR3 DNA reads TGTGCCAGCAGTGACTCGGCGGGACAGGCGGGAAGAGAGACCCAGTACTTC.

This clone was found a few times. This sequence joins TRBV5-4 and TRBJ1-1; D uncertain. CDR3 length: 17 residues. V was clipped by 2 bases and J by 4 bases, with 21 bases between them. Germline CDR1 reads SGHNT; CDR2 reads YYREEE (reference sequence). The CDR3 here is CASSLEAGMVGTTEAFF. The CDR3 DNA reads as TGTGCCAGCAGCTTAGAGGCTGGCATGGTCGGTACCACTGAAGCTTTCTTT.

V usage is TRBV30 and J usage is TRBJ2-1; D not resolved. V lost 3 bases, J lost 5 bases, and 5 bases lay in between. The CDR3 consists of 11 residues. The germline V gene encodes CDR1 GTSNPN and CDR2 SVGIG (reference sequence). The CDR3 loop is CAWSFDNEQFF. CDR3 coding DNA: TGTGCCTGGAGCTTCGACAATGAGCAGTTCTTC.